Listed here are 24 T cell receptor beta chains from one sample, sequenced in a study of blood T cell repertoires in COVID-19. Using immunoSEQ multiplex PCR, the repertoire was profiled, and TCRdb retains in-frame clones only, with some absent. The sample lists about 45,000 clones, 70% to 85% occurring once. The sequenced sample was peripheral blood. These receptors originate from a woman older than 75 with acute or convalescent COVID-19.

V usage is TRBV5-1 and J usage is TRBJ2-1; 10 nucleotides line up with TRBD2. The J segment lost 12 bases and the V segment lost 1 base, leaving 1 base of the junction unmatched. Germline V lookup: CDR1 SGHRS, CDR2 YFSETQ. This CDR3 has 12 amino acids. CDR3: CASSLLAGVQFF. The CDR3 bases are TGCGCCAGCAGCTTGCTAGCGGGGGTGCAGTTCTTC.

The CDR3 region has the DNA TGCGCCAGCAGCCAAGAAAGAATAGAGGGAAACACCATATATTTT. Amino acids: CASSQERIEGNTIYF. V is TRBV4-1 and J is TRBJ1-3; D not resolved. Trimming removed 0 bases at V and 4 bases at J, with 10 bases between. The CDR3 spans 15 residues. The germline V gene encodes CDR1 MGHRA and CDR2 YSYEKL.

The chain is built from TRBV11-2 and TRBJ2-7; maybe TRBD2 (5 bases). V was shortened by 1 base and J by 2 bases, with 12 bases between the two germline ends. The CDR3 spans 15 residues. The germline gives CDR1 SGHAT, CDR2 FQNNGV. The CDR3 nucleotides are TGTGCCAGCAGCTTAGGAGGGAGTCCGACCTACGAGCAGTACTTC. The encoded protein is CASSLGGSPTYEQYF.

The gene calls are TRBV19 and TRBJ1-5, with 7 positions matching TRBD1. Germline V gene lookup returns CDR1 LNHDA and CDR2 SQIVND (reference sequence). V was clipped by 7 bases and J by 4 bases; unmatched bases: 7. This CDR3 has 14 amino acids. The CDR3 sequence: CASKDRTINQPQHF. CDR3 nucleotides: TGTGCCAGTAAGGACAGGACGATTAATCAGCCCCAGCATTTT.

CDR3 region: CASSQLGQMNTGELFF. The CDR3, as DNA: TGTGCCAGCAGCCAATTAGGACAGATGAACACCGGGGAGCTGTTTTTT. The chain uses TRBV16 and TRBJ2-2; the D gene is possibly TRBD1 (6 bases). Per the germline V gene, CDR1 is KGHSY and CDR2 is FQNENV. V lost 1 base, J lost 1 base, and 10 bases lay in between. The CDR3 is 16 amino acids.

The rearrangement joins TRBV5-1 to TRBJ1-2; TRBD1 matches at 11 bases. J lost 5 bases, V lost 1 base, and 13 bases had no gene match. CDR1 is SGHRS, CDR2 YFSETQ, per germline. The CDR3 covers 18 residues. The CDR3 protein is CASSLNAGTGGRLYGYTF. The CDR3 DNA sequence: TGCGCCAGCAGCTTGAACGCCGGGACAGGGGGTAGACTTTATGGCTACACCTTC. The variable domain in full, completed from reference TRBV5-1 and TRBJ1-2, reads KAGVTQTPRYLIKTRGQQVTLSCSPISGHRSVSWYQQTPGQGLQFLFEYFSETQRNKGNFPGRFSGRQFSNSRSEMNVSTLELGDSALYLCASSLNAGTGGRLYGYTFGSGTRLTVV.

This sequence joins TRBV18 and TRBJ2-2; 11 nucleotides match TRBD2. This CDR3 has 18 residues. Germline CDR1 is KGHSH and CDR2 is LQKENI. Unmatched junction bases numbered 5, after V lost 2 bases and J lost 0 bases. As DNA, the CDR3 is TGTGCCAGCTCACCAATGGGACTAGCGGTAACGAACACCGGGGAGCTGTTTTTT. Encoded protein: CASSPMGLAVTNTGELFF.

The V and J genes are TRBV16 and TRBJ2-4; D ambiguous. The germline V and J ends were trimmed by 0 bases and 0 bases, with 12 bases remaining between them. The CDR3 extends over 17 amino acids. Germline assignment: CDR1 KGHSY and CDR2 FQNENV. The CDR3 loop reads CASSQSITELAKNIQYF. The CDR3 region has the DNA TGTGCCAGCAGCCAATCTATAACGGAGCTAGCCAAAAACATTCAGTACTTC. Filled out from reference TRBV16 and TRBJ2-4, the complete variable domain reads GEEVAQTPKHLVRGEGQKAKLYCAPIKGHSYVFWYQQVLKNEFKFLISFQNENVFDETGMPKERFSAKCLPNSPCSLEIQATKLEDSAVYFCASSQSITELAKNIQYFGAGTRLSVL.

This clone has just a few counts. The chain joins TRBV3-1 (or the pseudogene TRBV3-2) to TRBJ1-2, with 8 bases identical to TRBD1. Germline V gives CDR1 LGHDT, CDR2 YNNKEL (reference sequence). This CDR3 has 15 amino acids. The junction had 7 bases not matched to a gene; V was cut back by 1 base and J by 6 bases. Here the CDR3 reads CASSQAQGGDNGYTF. The CDR3, as DNA: TGTGCCAGCAGCCAAGCACAGGGGGGAGATAATGGCTACACCTTC.

V usage is TRBV12-3 or TRBV12-4 and J usage is TRBJ2-5, with TRBD2 as a possible D gene (5 bases). CDR3 size: 13 residues. V shed 9 bases and J shed 4 bases, with 15 bases lying between them. DNA of the CDR3: TGTGCCAGTACGAGGGCGTCAGGAGAGACCCAGTACTTC. It is translated as CASTRASGETQYF.

J is TRBJ2-2 and V is TRBV9, with 8 bases fitting TRBD2. Germline-derived CDR1 and CDR2 are SGDLS and YYNGEE. Trimming removed 1 base from V and 6 bases from J; junction bases left unmatched: 5. The CDR3 contains 15 residues. The CDR3 loop is CASSVFGRAAGELFF. The CDR3 DNA reads TGTGCCAGCAGCGTATTCGGGAGGGCCGCCGGGGAGCTGTTTTTT.

The rearrangement uses TRBV4-2 and TRBJ2-3, with TRBD2 identical over 8 bases. Per germline, CDR1 LGHNA and CDR2 YNFKEQ. Losses at the gene ends were 0 bases for V and 0 bases for J; bases not matched to a gene: 5. The CDR3 loop spans 17 amino acids. DNA of the CDR3: TGTGCCAGCAGCCAAGATATATCTAGCGGGAGCACAGATACGCAGTATTTT. Its protein is CASSQDISSGSTDTQYF.

The gene calls are TRBV5-1 and TRBJ1-1; 11 nucleotides agree with TRBD1. Germline values: CDR1 SGHRS, CDR2 YFSETQ. Losses at the gene ends were 3 bases for V and 4 bases for J; bases not matched to a gene: 8. The CDR3 totals 16 residues. The CDR3 region has the DNA TGCGCCAGCAGCTCCGGGACAGGGGGTATGGCCACTGAAGCTTTCTTT. Translating it yields CASSSGTGGMATEAFF.

This sequence joins TRBV5-5 and TRBJ2-5; tentatively, D is TRBD2 (6 bases). Deletions cut 3 bases from V and 4 bases from J, with 16 bases between. From germline, CDR1 is SGHKS and CDR2 YYEKEE (reference sequence). This CDR3 has 15 amino acids. The CDR3 DNA follows: TGTGCCAGCAGCTCACTAGGAGGGCCCGGAGAGACCCAGTACTTC. Residues: CASSSLGGPGETQYF.

The table lists this clone with a count of one. J is TRBJ2-3 and V is TRBV5-1, with 12 bases matching TRBD2. This CDR3 has 16 residues. CDR1 is SGHRS and CDR2 is YFSETQ in the germline V gene. V was pared by 3 bases and J by 3 bases, with 5 bases of the junction left unmatched. DNA of the CDR3: TGCGCCAGCAGCTCACTAGCGGGAGGTGGGACAGATACGCAGTATTTT. Protein sequence: CASSSLAGGGTDTQYF.

This clone came up once. The CDR3 sequence is CASIGTGRNGYTF. The CDR3 bases are TGTGCCAGCATCGGAACAGGGCGGAATGGCTACACCTTC. The chain combines TRBV2 with TRBJ1-2; the D gene is possibly TRBD1 (6 bases). The CDR3 is made up of 13 amino acids. CDR1 and CDR2 (germline): SNHLY, FYNNEI. V dropped 7 bases and J dropped 6 bases, with 15 bases sitting between them.

The rearrangement joins TRBV2 to TRBJ2-5, with a weak D call TRBD2 (6 bases). V lost 5 bases to trimming and J lost 4 bases, with 11 bases between them. The CDR3 has 13 amino acids. From germline, CDR1 is SNHLY and CDR2 FYNNEI. CDR3 DNA sequence: TGTGCCAGCAGTTCGGGAGTAGCAGAGACCCAGTACTTC. Its translation is CASSSGVAETQYF. Filled out from reference TRBV2 and TRBJ2-5, the complete variable domain reads EPEVTQTPSHQVTQMGQEVILRCVPISNHLYFYWYRQILGQKVEFLVSFYNNEISEKSEIFDDQFSVERPDGSNFTLKIRSTKLEDSAMYFCASSSGVAETQYFGPGTRLLVL.

This clone was recorded once. The CDR3 region is CASSQGRGTGYTF. The CDR3 nucleotides are TGTGCCAGCAGCCAAGGAAGGGGGACTGGCTACACCTTC. The chain joins TRBV3-1 (or the pseudogene TRBV3-2) to TRBJ1-2; weak D call: TRBD1 (6 bases). Trimming removed 1 base from V and 7 bases from J, with 10 bases in between. This CDR3 contains 13 residues. Germline values: CDR1 LGHDT, CDR2 YNNKEL (reference sequence).

V usage is TRBV7-8 and J usage is TRBJ2-4, with D possibly matching TRBD1 (6 bases). The CDR3 length is 13 residues. In germline, CDR1 is SGHVS, CDR2 FQNEAQ. Trimming stripped 5 bases from V and 7 bases from J, with 12 bases between. The CDR3 here is CASSTRGNNIQYF. In DNA, the CDR3 is TGTGCCAGCAGCACGAGGGGGAACAACATTCAGTACTTC. Looking up the rest from reference TRBV7-8 and TRBJ2-4 gives the full variable domain: GAGVSQSPRYKVAKRGQDVALRCDPISGHVSLFWYQQALGQGPEFLTYFQNEAQLDKSGLPSDRFFAERPEGSVSTLKIQRTQQEDSAVYLCASSTRGNNIQYFGAGTRLSVL.

The J gene is TRBJ2-3, the V gene TRBV4-1; D remains unclear. V dropped 3 bases and J dropped 2 bases, with 6 bases sitting between them. CDR3 length: 13 amino acids. From germline, CDR1 is MGHRA and CDR2 YSYEKL. CDR3 region: CASSQRITDTQYF. The CDR3 region has the DNA TGCGCCAGCAGCCAGCGGATCACAGATACGCAGTATTTT.

This chain links TRBV4-1 with TRBJ2-3; tentatively, D is TRBD2 (7 bases). Germline V gene sequence: CDR1 MGHRA, CDR2 YSYEKL. The V end lost 4 bases, the J end lost 6 bases, and 14 bases lay between the germline ends. The CDR3 runs to 14 residues. CDR3 in DNA: TGCGCCAGCAGCCGAATGGGGGGGGCCGATACGCAGTATTTT. Its translation is CASSRMGGADTQYF.

This clone has a single count. This chain links TRBV3-1 (or the pseudogene TRBV3-2) with TRBJ2-3; possibly TRBD1 for D (6 bases). The CDR3 runs to 14 residues. Germline loops: CDR1 LGHDT, CDR2 YNNKEL (reference sequence). V gave up 3 bases and J gave up 2 bases, with 9 bases separating them. The CDR3 DNA is TGTGCCAGCAGCCAGGGGGCCTTCACAGATACGCAGTATTTT. Residues: CASSQGAFTDTQYF.

The chain is built from TRBV20-1 and TRBJ2-7; perhaps TRBD1 as D (6 bases). The germline gives CDR1 DFQATT, CDR2 SNEGSKA (reference sequence). V was clipped by 6 bases and J by 3 bases, with 9 bases between them. This CDR3 comprises 11 residues. The CDR3 loop is CSARRGYEQYF. In DNA, the CDR3 is TGCAGTGCCCGCAGGGGCTACGAGCAGTACTTC.

In this sample, this clone turned up once. This chain connects TRBV7-2 to TRBJ2-4, with TRBD2 matching over 9 bases. The trim removed 2 bases at V and 5 bases at J, leaving 13 bases unmatched. Germline V gene lookup returns CDR1 SGHTA and CDR2 FQGNSA. CDR3 length: 18 amino acids. DNA for the CDR3: TGTGCCAGCAGCTTAAACCCCCCGGGCGCTAGCGGGGAAAACATTCAGTACTTC. This gives the protein CASSLNPPGASGENIQYF. Full variable domain (missing parts from reference TRBV7-2 and TRBJ2-4): GAGVSQSPSNKVTEKGKDVELRCDPISGHTALYWYRQSLGQGLEFLIYFQGNSAPDKSGLPSDRFSAERTGGSVSTLTIQRTQQEDSAVYLCASSLNPPGASGENIQYFGAGTRLSVL.